The 5 T cell receptor beta chains reported below all come from one sample, sequenced in a study of graft-versus-host responses after intestinal transplantation. Clones were sequenced by immunoSEQ multiplex PCR, and TCRdb holds only the in-frame ones, with some missing. In the table there are some 40,000 clones, about 89% of which are singletons. The starting material was PBMCs, obtained around 43 weeks after intestinal transplant. These receptors were collected from a human patient who received an intestinal transplant, so some T cells may come from the graft donor.

The genes are TRBV19 and TRBJ2-3; unclear D gene. Looked up from germline, CDR1 is LNHDA and CDR2 is SQIVND (reference sequence). This CDR3 comprises 12 residues. Trimming shortened V by 5 bases and J by 4 bases, and 7 bases separated the two germline ends. Here the CDR3 DNA reads TGTGCCAGTAGTTCAAGCGCAGATACGCAGTATTTT. This translates into CASSSSADTQYF. Full variable domain (remainder filled in from reference TRBV19 and TRBJ2-3): DGGITQSPKYLFRKEGQNVTLSCEQNLNHDAMYWYRQDPGQGLRLIYYSQIVNDFQKGDIAEGYSVSREKKESFPLTVTSAQKNPTAFYLCASSSSADTQYFGPGTRLTVL.

The chain couples TRBV4-1 to TRBJ1-2, with 7 bases that match TRBD1. The CDR3 loop spans 15 amino acids. Germline trimming cut 4 bases from V and 2 bases from J; bases unmatched to any gene: 7. The V gene's germline CDR1 is MGHRA and CDR2 YSYEKL. The CDR3 loop is CASSLFAQGNYGYTF. The CDR3 nucleotides read TGCGCCAGCAGCCTCTTCGCACAGGGGAACTATGGCTACACCTTC.

This chain connects TRBV9 to TRBJ1-3; TRBD1 is a possible D gene (6 bases). Germline CDR1 is SGDLS and CDR2 is YYNGEE. The CDR3 runs to 16 residues. Trimming removed 1 base from V and 0 bases from J, with 11 bases in between. CDR3 in DNA: TGTGCCAGCAGCGTAACTACAGGGACCTCTGGAAACACCATATATTTT. Protein product: CASSVTTGTSGNTIYF.

The CDR3 spells CASSVVAGPTSGFINEQFF. The CDR3 DNA reads TGTGCCAGCAGCGTAGTCGCCGGCCCTACTAGCGGGTTCATCAATGAGCAGTTCTTC. The chain uses TRBV9 and TRBJ2-1; TRBD2 aligns across 9 bases. The CDR3 loop spans 19 amino acids. Trimming cost V 0 bases and J 6 bases; bases outside gene matches: 16. The germline gives CDR1 SGDLS, CDR2 YYNGEE.

This clone was recorded once. The rearrangement joins TRBV7-6 to TRBJ2-7; no reliable D call. The CDR3 is 11 amino acids. Germline V gives CDR1 SGHVS, CDR2 FNYEAQ. The V gene lost 8 bases and the J gene lost 2 bases, with 7 bases spanning the gap. CDR3: CASLRPYEQYF. CDR3 coding DNA: TGTGCCAGCTTAAGACCCTACGAGCAGTACTTC.